The 13 T cell receptor beta chains in this list originate from one sample, sequenced in a study of TIL therapy for anti-PD-1-resistant metastatic lung cancer. Time point described: pre-treatment sample, taken before nivolumab and TIL therapy. The libraries were made with immunoSEQ v3. This table comes from immunoSEQ multiplex PCR, and its TCRdb copy is limited to in-frame clones, with some not included. The sample shows approximately 50,000 clones, roughly four fifths of them seen only once. The sequences come from blood, collected at baseline. These receptor sequences come from a person between 30 and 80 years old with non-small cell lung cancer.

The chain couples TRBV29-1 to TRBJ2-2; D gene ambiguous. There are 13 residues in the CDR3. Germline V CDR1 and CDR2: SQVTM, ANQGSEA. V was pared by 6 bases and J by 0 bases, with 8 bases between. The CDR3 reads CSVIDANTGELFF. CDR3 nucleotide sequence: TGCAGCGTGATCGATGCGAACACCGGGGAGCTGTTTTTT.

This chain joins TRBV7-9 and TRBJ2-1; 9 nucleotides align to TRBD1. V lost 4 bases, J lost 2 bases, and 6 bases stayed unmatched. The CDR3 length is 16 residues. Germline loops: CDR1 SEHNR, CDR2 FQNEAQ (reference sequence). Here the CDR3 DNA reads TGTGCCAGCAGCTCCGGGACAGGGAAGGCCTACAATGAGCAGTTCTTC. This translates into CASSSGTGKAYNEQFF.

The chain uses TRBV29-1 and TRBJ1-1; no clear D. V lost 5 bases, J lost 4 bases, and 8 bases lay in between. The CDR3 sequence is 11 residues long. Germline loops: CDR1 SQVTM, CDR2 ANQGSEA. CDR3 in amino acids: CSVRPITEAFF. For the CDR3, the DNA is TGCAGCGTTCGACCTATCACTGAAGCTTTCTTT. Looking up the rest from reference TRBV29-1 and TRBJ1-1 gives the full variable domain: SAVISQKPSRDICQRGTSLTIQCQVDSQVTMMFWYRQQPGQSLTLIATANQGSEATYESGFVIDKFPISRPNLTFSTLTVSNMSPEDSSIYLCSVRPITEAFFGQGTRLTVV.

The chain has TRBV5-6 and TRBJ1-1; 8 bases line up with TRBD1. Germline lookup yields CDR1 SGHDT and CDR2 YYEEEE. V shed 4 bases, J shed 1 base, and the junction held 6 bases outside the gene matches. This CDR3 spans 15 amino acids. The CDR3 sequence: CASSRRTGRNTEAFF. The CDR3 bases are TGTGCCAGCAGCCGCCGGACAGGGCGGAACACTGAAGCTTTCTTT.

The J gene is TRBJ2-2, the V gene TRBV24-1; TRBD1 matches at 8 bases. Per germline, CDR1 KGHDR and CDR2 SFDVKD. Germline trimming cut 10 bases from V and 2 bases from J; bases unmatched to any gene: 11. This CDR3 contains 16 residues. The chain's CDR3 is CATREGRGRNTGELFF. The CDR3 DNA reads TGTGCCACGAGAGAAGGCAGGGGGCGAAACACCGGGGAGCTGTTTTTT.

This chain links TRBV10-2 with TRBJ2-3, with D hard to call. V lost 3 bases and J lost 5, with 6 bases in between. Germline values: CDR1 WSHSY, CDR2 SAAADI. The CDR3 runs 12 residues. This CDR3 is CASSEYGDTQYF. DNA for the CDR3: TGCGCCAGCAGTGAATATGGAGATACGCAGTATTTT.

V and J are TRBV19 and TRBJ2-2, with unresolved D. The V gene's germline CDR1 is LNHDA and CDR2 SQIVND (reference sequence). The CDR3 is made up of 16 amino acids. Trimming took 7 bases from V and 5 from J, leaving 20 bases between them. CDR3 DNA: TGTGCCAGTACCAGGACGCTCCATCCAAGTACCGGGGAGCTGTTTTTT. Encoded protein: CASTRTLHPSTGELFF.

The gene calls are TRBV27 and TRBJ1-1; weak D call: TRBD1 (5 bases). This CDR3 has 13 residues. Germline V lookup: CDR1 MNHEY, CDR2 SMNVEV (reference sequence). The V gene lost 5 bases and the J gene lost 5 bases, with 12 bases spanning the gap. The CDR3 sequence is CASSKGYRTEAFF. In DNA form, the CDR3 reads TGTGCCAGCAGTAAAGGGTACAGGACTGAAGCTTTCTTT.

This clone was seen a few times. V gene TRBV4-1 combines with J gene TRBJ1-1; 7 nucleotides align to TRBD1. The CDR3 consists of 20 residues. The junction had 18 bases not matched to a gene; V was cut back by 0 bases and J by 2 bases. Germline CDR1 and CDR2: MGHRA and YSYEKL. The CDR3 sequence: CASSQDIDRTGGSLNTEAFF. The CDR3 bases are TGCGCCAGCAGCCAAGATATCGACCGGACAGGAGGCTCCTTAAACACTGAAGCTTTCTTT.

This chain joins TRBV6-5 and TRBJ1-1; 11 bases are a match to TRBD1. Germline CDR1 MNHEY, CDR2 SVGAGI. The CDR3 runs to 14 residues. Losses at the gene ends were 8 bases for V and 4 bases for J; bases not matched to a gene: 6. The CDR3 reads CASSWDRGGTEAFF. The CDR3 DNA sequence: TGTGCCAGCTCTTGGGACAGGGGGGGCACTGAAGCTTTCTTT.

This clone showed up just a few times. This chain joins TRBV5-8 and TRBJ2-5, with no clear D. Germline V gene data show CDR1 as SGHTS and CDR2 as YDEGEE. V was cut by 4 bases and J by 7 bases, with 11 bases left in between. The CDR3 runs 12 residues. The CDR3 DNA reads as TGTGCCAGCAGCGTCTATGATTGGACCCAGTACTTC. Its translation: CASSVYDWTQYF.

This clone was observed once. The genes are TRBV4-2 and TRBJ2-1; 7 bases match TRBD2. After removal of 1 base from V and 4 bases from J, the junction contained 7 bases not matched to a gene. Germline-derived CDR1 and CDR2 are LGHNA and YNFKEQ. CDR3 length: 16 residues. The CDR3 nucleotides read TGTGCCAGCAGCCAAGGAGCGGGGAGGTCTTACAATGAGCAGTTCTTC. This translates into CASSQGAGRSYNEQFF.

This clone was recorded a few times. The V gene is TRBV10-1, the J gene TRBJ2-2, with 8 bases that match TRBD1. CDR3 size: 13 residues. The junction had 4 bases not matched to a gene; V was cut back by 6 bases and J by 7 bases. CDR1 and CDR2 from the germline V gene are WNHNN and SYGVQD (reference sequence). CDR3 in DNA: TGCGCCAGCAGCTACAGGGGGAACGGGGAGCTGTTTTTT. Translated, it gives CASSYRGNGELFF.